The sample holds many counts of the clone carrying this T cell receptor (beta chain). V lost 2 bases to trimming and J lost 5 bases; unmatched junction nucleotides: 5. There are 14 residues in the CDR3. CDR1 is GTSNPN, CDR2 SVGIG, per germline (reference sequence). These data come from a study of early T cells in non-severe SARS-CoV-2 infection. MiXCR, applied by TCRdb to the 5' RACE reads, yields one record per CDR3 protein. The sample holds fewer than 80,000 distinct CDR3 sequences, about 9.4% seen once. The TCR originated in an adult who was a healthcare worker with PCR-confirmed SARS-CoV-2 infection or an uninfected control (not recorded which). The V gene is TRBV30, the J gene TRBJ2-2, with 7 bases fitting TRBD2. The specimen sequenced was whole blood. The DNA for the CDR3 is TGTGCCTGGAGTCCCGGGACTACTACCGGGGAGCTGTTTTTT. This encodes CAWSPGTTTGELFF.